A single T cell receptor beta chain is shown here with its context. CDR1 and CDR2 (germline): SGHTA, FQGNSA. CDR3 length: 17 residues. V lost 5 bases, J lost 4 bases, and 21 bases lay in between. These data originate in a study of cytomegalovirus exposure and HLA in healthy donors. PCR primers comprised 60 Vbeta and 13 Jbeta primers. Only in-frame clones appear in the TCRdb table, and some are missing; sequencing was by immunoSEQ multiplex PCR. The sample lists about 180,000 clones; over 75% were seen once. The source of this sequence is a woman in her thirties in good health and CMV-seronegative. Source material: PBMCs. The rearrangement uses TRBV7-2 and TRBJ1-3; possible D gene TRBD1, 5 bases. Here the CDR3 reads CASSPGRTGGGGNTIYF. In DNA, the CDR3 is TGTGCCAGCAGCCCCGGCCGGACGGGGGGTGGGGGAAACACCATATATTTT.